This T cell receptor beta chain is drawn from a study of blood T cell repertoires in COVID-19. The assay was immunoSEQ multiplex PCR, and TCRdb's table has in-frame clones only and misses some. Of about 210,000 clones in the sample, 80% were seen once. This clone occurred once. The CDR3 spans 21 residues. Germline V gives CDR1 SGHVS, CDR2 FQNEAQ. V was pared by 0 bases and J by 0 bases, with 12 bases of the junction left unmatched. The sequencing sample was made of peripheral blood. This chain connects TRBV7-8 to TRBJ2-7; 15 bases agree with TRBD2. The TCR originated in a human donor in a cohort sampled during active COVID-19. CDR3 DNA: TGTGCCAGCAGCTTAGCGTTTATGGGACTAGCGGGGGGAGTGAGCTCCTACGAGCAGTACTTC. It yields the protein CASSLAFMGLAGGVSSYEQYF. Full variable domain (missing parts from reference TRBV7-8 and TRBJ2-7): GAGVSQSPRYKVAKRGQDVALRCDPISGHVSLFWYQQALGQGPEFLTYFQNEAQLDKSGLPSDRFFAERPEGSVSTLKIQRTQQEDSAVYLCASSLAFMGLAGGVSSYEQYFGPGTRLTVT.